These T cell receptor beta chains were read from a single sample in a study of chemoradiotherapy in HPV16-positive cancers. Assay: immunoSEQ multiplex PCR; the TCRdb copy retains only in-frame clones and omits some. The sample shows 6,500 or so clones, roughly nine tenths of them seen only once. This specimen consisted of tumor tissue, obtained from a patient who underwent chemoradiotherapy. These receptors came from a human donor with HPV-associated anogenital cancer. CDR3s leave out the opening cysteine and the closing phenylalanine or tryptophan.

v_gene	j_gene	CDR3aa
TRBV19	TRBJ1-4	ASSTDNPATNEKLF
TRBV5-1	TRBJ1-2	ASGFGTGLNGYT
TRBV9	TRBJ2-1	ASGLEGYNEQF
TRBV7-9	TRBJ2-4	ASSRAISGREAWQNIQY
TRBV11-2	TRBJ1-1	ASSLTQGSTEAF
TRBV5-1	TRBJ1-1	ASSLDRRGTEAF
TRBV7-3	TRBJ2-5	ASSLSGNGFQETQY
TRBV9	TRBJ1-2	ASNPGINYGYT
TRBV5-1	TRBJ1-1	ASSLAVSPLTEAF